Listed here are 11 T cell receptor beta chains from one sample, sequenced in a study of T cell responses to AZD1222 COVID-19 vaccine. This table comes from immunoSEQ multiplex PCR, and its TCRdb copy is limited to in-frame clones, with some not included. Here the sample spans approximately 130,000 clones, over 85% being singletons. This specimen consisted of peripheral blood, obtained on day 0 of AZD1222 vaccination. The receptors originated from an adult in good health.

This chain connects TRBV28 to TRBJ1-2, with 7 bases lining up with TRBD1. V gave up 8 bases and J gave up 3 bases; unmatched junction bases: 3. The CDR3 totals 12 residues. The germline gives CDR1 MDHEN, CDR2 SYDVKM. This CDR3 reads CASRGTDYGYTF. The CDR3 region has the DNA TGTGCCAGCCGGGGGACAGACTATGGCTACACCTTC.

CDR3 in DNA: TGTGCCAGCAGCCGAGGGAGGAGCACTGAAGCTTTCTTT. Translation: CASSRGRSTEAFF. This chain links TRBV7-8 with TRBJ1-1; the D is unclear. In germline, CDR1 is SGHVS, CDR2 FQNEAQ. Trimming cost V 5 bases and J 4 bases, with 11 bases left between them. This CDR3 spans 13 amino acids.

V and J are TRBV7-9 and TRBJ2-1, with D uncertain. Germline values: CDR1 SEHNR, CDR2 FQNEAQ (reference sequence). Deletions cut 2 bases from V and 4 bases from J, with 9 bases between. The CDR3 covers 14 residues. CDR3 nucleotide sequence: TGTGCCAGCAGCTTAAGCTATATGTACAATGAGCAGTTCTTC. This codes for CASSLSYMYNEQFF.

In its sample, this clone was seen a few times. This rearrangement joins TRBV6-1 to TRBJ1-5, with TRBD1 matching 7 bases. Trimming removed 0 bases from V and 4 bases from J; junction bases left unmatched: 0. The CDR3 is 14 amino acids. CDR1 is MNHNS, CDR2 SASEGT, per germline. The CDR3 loop is CASSEATGNQPQHF. The CDR3 DNA is TGTGCCAGCAGTGAAGCGACAGGGAATCAGCCCCAGCATTTT.

The gene calls are TRBV24-1 and TRBJ1-1; D is undetermined. CDR1 KGHDR and CDR2 SFDVKD come from the germline V gene. CDR3 length: 13 residues. The V gene lost 5 bases and the J gene lost 6 bases, with 12 bases spanning the gap. The CDR3 loop reads CATSAVYPPEAFF. CDR3 bases: TGTGCCACCAGTGCTGTTTATCCTCCTGAAGCTTTCTTT.

V gene TRBV5-1 combines with J gene TRBJ2-6; 12 bases agree with TRBD2. CDR3 length: 18 residues. V gave up 4 bases and J gave up 0 bases; unmatched junction bases: 5. Per the germline V gene, CDR1 is SGHRS and CDR2 is YFSETQ. The CDR3, as DNA: TGCGCCAGCAGCACTGGACTAGCGGGATTCTCTGGGGCCAACGTCCTGACTTTC. It specifies CASSTGLAGFSGANVLTF.

CDR3 bases: TGTGCCAGCAGACGGCGCCTAGCGGGAGAGGATGAGCAGTTCTTC. Translation gives CASRRRLAGEDEQFF. The genes are TRBV28 and TRBJ2-1; 10 bases are shared with TRBD2. J gave up 8 bases and V 6 bases, and 10 bases lay outside the gene matches. Germline V gene sequence: CDR1 MDHEN, CDR2 SYDVKM. This CDR3 region has 15 residues.

V is TRBV30 and J is TRBJ2-7; TRBD1 is a possible D gene (6 bases). This CDR3 region has 15 residues. CDR1 GTSNPN and CDR2 SVGIG come from the germline V gene (reference sequence). The germline V and J ends were trimmed by 2 bases and 1 base, with 15 bases remaining between them. The DNA for the CDR3 is TGTGCCTGGAGTAGAACCGGGACACTTTCCTACGAGCAGTACTTC. Protein sequence: CAWSRTGTLSYEQYF.

V is TRBV19 and J is TRBJ1-1; D possibly corresponds to TRBD1 (5 bases). The CDR3 extends over 15 amino acids. The germline gives CDR1 LNHDA, CDR2 SQIVND (reference sequence). The germline V and J ends were trimmed by 3 bases and 5 bases, with 16 bases remaining between them. CDR3 sequence reads: CASSILPGPGTEAFF. CDR3 nucleotide sequence: TGTGCCAGTAGTATCTTGCCCGGGCCAGGGACTGAAGCTTTCTTT.

The chain combines TRBV29-1 with TRBJ2-1; 9 bases match TRBD2. Germline trimming cut 4 bases from V and 4 bases from J; bases unmatched to any gene: 8. The length of the CDR3 is 15 residues. CDR1 and CDR2 (germline): SQVTM, ANQGSEA. CDR3 sequence: CSVALAGGSYNEQFF. The CDR3 DNA reads TGCAGCGTTGCCCTGGCGGGAGGGTCATACAATGAGCAGTTCTTC.

The chain links TRBV5-6 to TRBJ2-4; D gene ambiguous. V lost 1 base to trimming and J lost 0 bases, with 11 bases between them. The CDR3 is made up of 16 amino acids. Germline V gives CDR1 SGHDT, CDR2 YYEEEE. The CDR3 is CASSLSQILAKNIQYF. The CDR3 bases are TGTGCCAGCAGCTTGTCCCAGATACTAGCCAAAAACATTCAGTACTTC.